This T cell receptor (beta chain) appears in the sequencing data of a study of blood T cells in healthy people across ages. Drawn from each donor were approximately 9.5 milliliters of peripheral blood. The extraction recovered at least 5.5 micrograms of total RNA per sample. V lost 7 bases to trimming and J lost 0 bases, with 16 bases between them. The CDR3 has 15 amino acids. CDR1 MNHNS and CDR2 SASEGT come from the germline V gene. With a J-beta primer mix and a sample-barcoded 5' primer, a second PCR ran roughly 6 to 11 cycles. MiXCR, applied by TCRdb to the 5' RACE reads, yields one record per CDR3 protein. Of around 780,000 distinct CDR3 sequences listed, roughly 24% are singletons. This clonotype has only one observation. The data also belong to a second study, concerning T cells of mothers and their children. That study reports: A slight, non-significant increase in overlap was found for related mother-child pairs relative to unrelated pairs.

The sample consisted of blood. This rearrangement joins TRBV6-1 to TRBJ2-7, with D unresolved. This clonotype was obtained from a boy younger than 18 in good health. CDR3 nucleotide sequence: TGTGCCAGCAAGAATATTGTCTCGAGCTCCTACGAGCAGTACTTC. This gives the protein CASKNIVSSSYEQYF.